These 21 T cell receptor beta chains were sequenced from one sample in a study of cytomegalovirus exposure and HLA in healthy donors. PCR involved 60 Vbeta and 13 Jbeta primers. Some clones are missing from TCRdb's copy, which holds only in-frame ones; the method was immunoSEQ multiplex PCR. Of tens of thousands of clones listed, over 70% are singletons. The sequenced sample consisted of PBMCs. The receptors derive from a man aged 50 or older in good health and CMV-seropositive.

The chain couples TRBV9 to TRBJ2-1, with 11 positions matching TRBD2. Germline V gene lookup returns CDR1 SGDLS and CDR2 YYNGEE. After removal of 2 bases from V and 11 bases from J, the junction contained 6 bases not matched to a gene. This CDR3 has 14 residues. The CDR3 is CASSVDGLAGQQFF. CDR3 bases: TGTGCCAGCAGCGTGGACGGACTAGCGGGTCAGCAGTTCTTC.

The chain uses TRBV5-1 and TRBJ1-1, with TRBD1 identical over 11 bases. V lost 3 bases and J lost 5; bases outside the gene matches: 3. The CDR3 length is 14 residues. Germline V gene sequence: CDR1 SGHRS, CDR2 YFSETQ. In DNA, the CDR3 is TGCGCCAGCAGCTACGGGACAGGGGGGACTGAAGCTTTCTTT. It is translated as CASSYGTGGTEAFF.

This clone was counted a single time. This chain uses TRBV6-5 with TRBJ2-1; 9 nucleotides align to TRBD1. V shed 6 bases and J 6 bases; nucleotides not matched to a gene: 9. The CDR3 runs to 15 residues. Germline V gene sequence: CDR1 MNHEY, CDR2 SVGAGI. CDR3 sequence: CASSSAGTGSNEQFF. CDR3 sequence (DNA): TGTGCCAGCAGCTCCGCCGGGACAGGGAGCAATGAGCAGTTCTTC.

Only one count was recorded for this clone. The chain is built from TRBV5-1 and TRBJ2-3; D is perhaps TRBD2 (6 bases). The CDR3 is made up of 14 amino acids. Germline CDR1 SGHRS, CDR2 YFSETQ. The V end was cut by 2 bases, the J end by 2 bases, with 9 bases between. CDR3 sequence reads: CASSFGLPTDTQYF. The DNA for the CDR3 is TGCGCCAGCAGCTTCGGACTACCCACAGATACGCAGTATTTT.

The chain couples TRBV2 to TRBJ1-2; 8 bases line up with TRBD1. The V segment lost 6 bases and the J segment 3 bases; nucleotides outside the gene matches: 3. Germline lookup yields CDR1 SNHLY and CDR2 FYNNEI. This CDR3 contains 13 residues. CDR3 bases: TGTGCCAGCAGCATGGACAGGGACTATGGCTACACCTTC. Protein: CASSMDRDYGYTF.

The V and J genes are TRBV19 and TRBJ1-5; 10 bases are a match to TRBD1. Germline values: CDR1 LNHDA, CDR2 SQIVND (reference sequence). The CDR3 covers 16 residues. V shed 5 bases, J shed 3 bases, and the junction held 7 bases outside the gene matches. The CDR3 coding sequence is TGTGCCAGTAGTCCCTGGACAGGGGGAGACAATCAGCCCCAGCATTTT. It specifies CASSPWTGGDNQPQHF.

The chain recombines TRBV6-5 with TRBJ2-7, with TRBD1 identical over 8 bases. Germline-derived CDR1 and CDR2 are MNHEY and SVGAGI. The CDR3 length is 13 residues. Trimming took 4 bases from V and 7 from J; bases not matched to a gene: 6. The DNA for the CDR3 is TGTGCCAGCAGTTGGGACAGGCGAGGGGAGCAGTACTTC. Protein product: CASSWDRRGEQYF.

The chain employs TRBV29-1 and TRBJ2-1; TRBD1 is a possible D gene (5 bases). V was trimmed by 3 bases and J by 3 bases, leaving 15 bases between them. CDR3 length: 15 amino acids. Per germline, CDR1 SQVTM and CDR2 ANQGSEA. The CDR3 is CSVESRDRDYNEQFF. CDR3 DNA sequence: TGCAGCGTTGAGAGTCGCGACAGAGACTACAATGAGCAGTTCTTC.

The rearrangement uses TRBV5-8 and TRBJ1-2, with D possibly matching TRBD1 (6 bases). The CDR3 spans 12 residues. Per germline, CDR1 SGHTS and CDR2 YDEGEE. The V end lost 9 bases, the J end lost 2 bases, and 11 bases lay between the germline ends. CDR3: CAKGHLNYGYTF. The CDR3 DNA sequence: TGTGCCAAGGGACACCTCAACTATGGCTACACCTTC.

This clone was picked up one time. The V gene is TRBV27, the J gene TRBJ2-3; perhaps TRBD2 as D (5 bases). V lost 5 bases, J lost 2 bases, and 14 bases lay in between. There are 15 residues in the CDR3. Germline CDR1 reads MNHEY; CDR2 reads SMNVEV (reference sequence). The CDR3 loop reads CASSGPGINTDTQYF. The CDR3 DNA follows: TGTGCCAGCAGTGGGCCGGGGATTAACACAGATACGCAGTATTTT.

The rearrangement links TRBV7-9 to TRBJ2-7; a possible D gene is TRBD2 (6 bases). Germline V CDR1 and CDR2: SEHNR, FQNEAQ (reference sequence). Trimming removed 4 bases from V and 0 bases from J, with 13 bases in between. The CDR3 covers 15 residues. The DNA for the CDR3 is TGTGCCAGCAGCTCAGCAGCGGGCAGCTCCTACGAGCAGTACTTC. This sequence encodes CASSSAAGSSYEQYF. Looking up the rest from reference TRBV7-9 and TRBJ2-7 gives the full variable domain: DTGVSQNPRHKITKRGQNVTFRCDPISEHNRLYWYRQTLGQGPEFLTYFQNEAQLEKSRLLSDRFSAERPKGSFSTLEIQRTEQGDSAMYLCASSSAAGSSYEQYFGPGTRLTVT.

The V call is TRBV4-1, the J call TRBJ2-5, with TRBD2 matching over 8 bases. The CDR3 spans 17 residues. V dropped 0 bases and J dropped 2; count of bases not matched to a gene: 8. Germline lookup yields CDR1 MGHRA and CDR2 YSYEKL. The CDR3 DNA reads as TGCGCCAGCAGCCAAGAGGGGGTAGCGGGGACACAAGAGACCCAGTACTTC. This gives the protein CASSQEGVAGTQETQYF.

The V and J genes are TRBV2 and TRBJ2-7; 8 bases agree with TRBD1. V lost 5 bases, J lost 3 bases, and 3 bases stayed unmatched. There are 13 residues in the CDR3. The germline gives CDR1 SNHLY, CDR2 FYNNEI. CDR3 coding DNA: TGTGCCAGCAGTTGGGACAGGAACTACGAGCAGTACTTC. It specifies CASSWDRNYEQYF.

The gene calls are TRBV6-5 and TRBJ1-2; D uncertain. Between the trimmed V and J ends, which lost 6 bases and 1 base, there was a span of 12 bases. Germline V lookup: CDR1 MNHEY, CDR2 SVGAGI. The CDR3 contains 14 residues. The CDR3 loop is CASSLGEGNYGYTF. CDR3 nucleotides: TGTGCCAGCAGCCTTGGGGAGGGTAACTATGGCTACACCTTC.

The chain carries TRBV6-6 and TRBJ1-1, with 8 bases matching TRBD1. Germline V CDR1 and CDR2: MNHNY, SVGAGI (reference sequence). The junction had 9 bases not matched to a gene; V was cut back by 6 bases and J by 3 bases. This CDR3 has 15 amino acids. The CDR3 sequence: CASSNLQGGYTEAFF. CDR3 coding DNA: TGTGCCAGCAGCAACCTACAGGGGGGGTACACTGAAGCTTTCTTT.

The CDR3 loop reads CASRLAGGVSSYEQYF. The CDR3 coding sequence is TGTGCCAGCCGACTAGCGGGAGGGGTTAGCTCCTACGAGCAGTACTTC. The rearrangement joins TRBV19 to TRBJ2-7; the match to TRBD2 covers 14 bases. Unmatched junction bases numbered 7, after V lost 9 bases and J lost 0 bases. The germline CDR1 and CDR2 sequences are LNHDA and SQIVND (reference sequence). This CDR3 comprises 16 residues.

This chain connects TRBV5-4 to TRBJ2-3; 10 bases are a match to TRBD1. Germline V gives CDR1 SGHNT, CDR2 YYREEE (reference sequence). This CDR3 has 16 residues. Trimming took 3 bases from V and 2 from J; bases not matched to a gene: 6. This chain's CDR3 is CASSSRTGGTTDTQYF. CDR3 coding DNA: TGTGCCAGCAGCTCCAGGACAGGGGGGACCACAGATACGCAGTATTTT.

This chain joins TRBV19 and TRBJ1-2; weak D call: TRBD1 (5 bases). This CDR3 comprises 12 residues. Germline loops: CDR1 LNHDA, CDR2 SQIVND (reference sequence). V was cut by 10 bases and J by 4 bases, with 13 bases left in between. For the CDR3, the DNA is TGTGCCACGCGGGGGGGTAGCTATGGCTACACCTTC. It codes for CATRGGSYGYTF.

The chain carries TRBV27 and TRBJ2-1; 14 positions agree with TRBD2. Germline V lookup: CDR1 MNHEY, CDR2 SMNVEV (reference sequence). CDR3 length: 17 residues. V trimming: 6 bases; J trimming: 1 base; junction bases outside the gene matches: 5. CDR3: CASSRGLAGGSYNEQFF. The CDR3 coding sequence is TGTGCCAGCAGCCGCGGACTAGCGGGAGGATCCTACAATGAGCAGTTCTTC.

To note about this clone: Its ends do not fully match the called genes, so a read error is possible. The chain links TRBV6-4 to TRBJ2-6, with 8 bases fitting TRBD1. The CDR3 contains 18 residues. In germline, CDR1 is MRHNA, CDR2 SNTAGT. The CDR3 loop reads CASRTGTGGFSGANGLTF. The CDR3 DNA is TGTGCCAGCAGAACCGGGACAGGCGGCTTCTCCGGGGCCAACGGCCTGACTTTC.

The rearrangement links TRBV19 to TRBJ2-1, with a tentative D call TRBD1 (5 bases). Germline CDR1 and CDR2: LNHDA and SQIVND (reference sequence). This CDR3 has 14 amino acids. V shed 5 bases and J shed 1 base, with 9 bases lying between them. The CDR3 protein is CASSSQGSYNEQFF. CDR3 DNA sequence: TGTGCCAGTAGTTCGCAGGGATCCTACAATGAGCAGTTCTTC.